This paragraph covers one T cell receptor (beta chain) sequence. Time point here: healthy volunteer bleed at 2 weeks. Unfractionated whole blood yielded total RNA. The data were taken from a study of human T cells and chemical hapten exposure. The V gene end was trimmed by 5 bases and the J gene end by 0 bases; junction bases not matched to a gene: 10. CDR1 and CDR2 (germline): SGHVS, FNYEAQ. This CDR3 spans 20 amino acids. MiXCR, applied by TCRdb to the RACE reads, yields one record per CDR3 protein. This table holds roughly 120,000 distinct CDR3 sequences, 8.5% to 9.5% found once. The sample taken for sequencing was whole blood. The sequence derives from a male donor in good health. Some clones in this sample may be carry-over from other donors' samples. The chain employs TRBV7-6 and TRBJ2-2; TRBD2 agrees at 15 bases. The CDR3 loop reads CASSQYGTSGGTANTGELFF. The DNA for the CDR3 is TGTGCCAGCAGCCAATACGGGACTAGCGGGGGGACCGCGAACACCGGGGAGCTGTTTTTT.